This T cell receptor (beta chain) was sequenced in a study of early T cells in non-severe SARS-CoV-2 infection. This clonotype was recorded at least ten times. The CDR3 spans 13 residues. Germline assignment: CDR1 SQVTM and CDR2 ANQGSEA. The V end lost 3 bases, the J end lost 0 bases, and 8 bases lay between the germline ends. Individual cDNA molecules each received unique molecular identifiers attached to them. TCRdb reprocessed the 5' RACE reads via MiXCR and lists one record per CDR3 protein. The sample yields some 110,000 distinct CDR3 sequences, 15% seen once. The source material was whole blood. The sequence was obtained from an adult who was a healthcare worker with PCR-confirmed SARS-CoV-2 infection or an uninfected control (not recorded which). The chain uses TRBV29-1 and TRBJ1-1, with D uncertain. DNA of the CDR3: TGCAGCGTTGACGGCAGCCTGAACACTGAAGCTTTCTTT. Protein: CSVDGSLNTEAFF.